The source of this TCR beta chain is a study of siplizumab effects on memory and regulatory T cells. This clone was observed once. The J segment lost 2 bases and the V segment lost 0 bases, leaving 16 bases of the junction unmatched. Germline loops: CDR1 SGDLS, CDR2 YYNGEE. The CDR3 spans 19 residues. Sequenced by immunoSEQ multiplex PCR; TCRdb stores in-frame clones only, minus some. The data hold approximately 100,000 clones, with just over 90% observed a single time. The sequence derives from a human donor in good health. This chain connects TRBV9 to TRBJ1-2; 7 bases are a match to TRBD1. Input material: Tregs sorted from blood. The chain's CDR3 is CASSVGPDTLQGGNYGYTF. The CDR3 DNA reads as TGTGCCAGCAGCGTAGGGCCCGACACTTTGCAGGGGGGGAACTATGGCTACACCTTC. The entire variable domain, with the rest obtained from reference TRBV9 and TRBJ1-2, is as follows: DSGVTQTPKHLITATGQRVTLRCSPRSGDLSVYWYQQSLDQGLQFLIQYYNGEERAKGNILERFSAQQFPDLHSELNLSSLELGDSALYFCASSVGPDTLQGGNYGYTFGSGTRLTVV.